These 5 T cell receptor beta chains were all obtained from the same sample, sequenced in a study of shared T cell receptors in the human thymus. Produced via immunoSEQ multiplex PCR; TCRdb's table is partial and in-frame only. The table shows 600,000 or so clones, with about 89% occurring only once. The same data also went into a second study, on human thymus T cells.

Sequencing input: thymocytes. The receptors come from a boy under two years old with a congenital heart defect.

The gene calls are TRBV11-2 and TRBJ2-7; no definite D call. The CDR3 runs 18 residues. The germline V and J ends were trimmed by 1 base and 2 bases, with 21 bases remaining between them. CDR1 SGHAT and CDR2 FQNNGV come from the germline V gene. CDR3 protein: CASSLVPSMSSCPYEQYF. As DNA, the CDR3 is TGTGCCAGCAGCTTAGTGCCGTCGATGAGTTCATGTCCCTACGAGCAGTACTTC.

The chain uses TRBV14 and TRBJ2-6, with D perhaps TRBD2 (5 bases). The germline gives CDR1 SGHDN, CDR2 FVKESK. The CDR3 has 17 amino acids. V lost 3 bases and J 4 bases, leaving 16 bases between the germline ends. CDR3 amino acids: CASSHHGWGAGANVLTF. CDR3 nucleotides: TGTGCCAGCAGCCACCACGGGTGGGGAGCCGGGGCCAACGTCCTGACTTTC.

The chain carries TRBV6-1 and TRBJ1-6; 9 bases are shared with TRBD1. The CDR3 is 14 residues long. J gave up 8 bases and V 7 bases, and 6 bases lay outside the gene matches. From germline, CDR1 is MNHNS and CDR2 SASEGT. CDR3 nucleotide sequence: TGTGCCAGCAAGGGGGACAGGGTATATTCACCCCTCCACTTT. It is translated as CASKGDRVYSPLHF.

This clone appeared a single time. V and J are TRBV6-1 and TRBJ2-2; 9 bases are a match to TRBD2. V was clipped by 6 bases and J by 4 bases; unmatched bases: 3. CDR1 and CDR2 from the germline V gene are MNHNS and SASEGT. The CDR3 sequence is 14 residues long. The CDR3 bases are TGTGCCAGCAGAAGAGCGGGAGGCACCGGGGAGCTGTTTTTT. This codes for CASRRAGGTGELFF.

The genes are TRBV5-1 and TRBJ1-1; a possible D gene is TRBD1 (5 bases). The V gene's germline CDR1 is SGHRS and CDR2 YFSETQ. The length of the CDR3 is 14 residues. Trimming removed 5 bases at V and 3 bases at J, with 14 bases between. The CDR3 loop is CASSPDRLYTEAFF. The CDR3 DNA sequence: TGCGCCAGCAGTCCTGACAGACTGTACACTGAAGCTTTCTTT.